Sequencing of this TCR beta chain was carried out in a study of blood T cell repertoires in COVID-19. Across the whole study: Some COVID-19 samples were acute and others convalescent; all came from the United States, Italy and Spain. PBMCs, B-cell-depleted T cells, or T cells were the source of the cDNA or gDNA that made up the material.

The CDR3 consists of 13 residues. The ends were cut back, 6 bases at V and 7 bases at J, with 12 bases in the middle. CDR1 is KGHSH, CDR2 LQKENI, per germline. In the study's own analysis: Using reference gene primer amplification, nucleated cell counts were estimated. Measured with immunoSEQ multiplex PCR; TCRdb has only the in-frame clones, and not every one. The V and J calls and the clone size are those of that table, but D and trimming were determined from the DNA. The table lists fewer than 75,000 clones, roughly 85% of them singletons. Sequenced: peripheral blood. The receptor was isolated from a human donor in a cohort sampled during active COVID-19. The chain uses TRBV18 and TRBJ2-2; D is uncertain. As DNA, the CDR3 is TGTGCCAGCTCGTTGCTCGGTGACGGGGAGCTGTTTTTT. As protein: CASSLLGDGELFF.